A single sample gave rise to the 18 T cell receptor beta chains below, sequenced in a study of Tregs in tolerant kidney transplant recipients. TCRdb's table, derived via immunoSEQ multiplex PCR, lists solely in-frame clones and lacks some. The repertoire has over 50,000 clones, about 86% of them found once; the top ten carry around 5.5%. The specimen was CD4+ T cells from blood. The origin of the receptors is a human donor in good health.

The V and J genes are TRBV5-4 and TRBJ2-2; possibly TRBD1 for D (5 bases). Per germline, CDR1 SGHNT and CDR2 YYREEE (reference sequence). The germline V and J ends were trimmed by 3 bases and 0 bases, with 15 bases remaining between them. The CDR3 runs to 17 residues. This CDR3 reads CASSSWYRSANTGELFF. The CDR3 DNA sequence: TGTGCCAGCAGCTCCTGGTACAGGAGCGCGAACACCGGGGAGCTGTTTTTT.

This clone was observed a single time. The chain links TRBV2 to TRBJ1-3; D remains ambiguous. The CDR3 covers 15 residues. Germline CDR1 reads SNHLY; CDR2 reads FYNNEI. V lost 6 bases and J lost 4, with 16 bases in between. CDR3 amino acids: CASRIVGLGGNTIYF. In DNA, the CDR3 is TGTGCCAGCAGAATTGTAGGGTTAGGAGGAAACACCATATATTTT.

A single count supports this clone. The rearrangement uses TRBV30 and TRBJ2-3; D possibly corresponds to TRBD2 (6 bases). The CDR3 length is 14 residues. The ends were cut back, 2 bases at V and 4 bases at J, with 13 bases in the middle. Germline values: CDR1 GTSNPN, CDR2 SVGIG (reference sequence). As DNA, the CDR3 is TGTGCCTGGAGTAGGGTTCGGGAGTCAGATACGCAGTATTTT. Amino acids: CAWSRVRESDTQYF.

This sequence joins TRBV20-1 and TRBJ2-1; D gene uncertain. Germline V gene data show CDR1 as DFQATT and CDR2 as SNEGSKA (reference sequence). The V gene lost 3 bases and the J gene lost 10 bases, with 10 bases spanning the gap. This CDR3 region has 11 residues. CDR3 nucleotide sequence: TGCAGTGCTAGGGGTCTTACGGAGCAGTTCTTC. Translation: CSARGLTEQFF.

This clone was counted between two and nine times. The chain uses TRBV19 and TRBJ2-2; no definite D call. The CDR3 extends over 15 amino acids. Germline assignment: CDR1 LNHDA and CDR2 SQIVND (reference sequence). Between the trimmed V and J ends, which lost 6 bases and 2 bases, there was a span of 13 bases. CDR3 DNA: TGTGCCAGTAGCCCGCCTAGGCCCAACACCGGGGAGCTGTTTTTT. It yields the protein CASSPPRPNTGELFF.

The gene calls are TRBV29-1 and TRBJ1-4; TRBD1 matches 10 bases. Unmatched junction bases numbered 2, after V lost 7 bases and J lost 6 bases. The CDR3 covers 12 residues. The germline gives CDR1 SQVTM, CDR2 ANQGSEA. The CDR3 DNA reads as TGCAGCGCGGGGACAGGGGATGAAAAACTGTTTTTT. It translates to CSAGTGDEKLFF.

This chain connects TRBV27 to TRBJ2-7; perhaps TRBD1 as D (5 bases). Trimming removed 2 bases at V and 3 bases at J, with 8 bases between. The germline V gene has CDR1 MNHEY and CDR2 SMNVEV (reference sequence). The CDR3 has 13 amino acids. The CDR3 loop is CASSLQGRYEQYF. Written as DNA, the CDR3 is TGTGCCAGCAGTTTACAGGGCCGCTACGAGCAGTACTTC.

V and J are TRBV7-9 and TRBJ1-2; the D gene is possibly TRBD1 (5 bases). Germline-derived CDR1 and CDR2 are SEHNR and FQNEAQ (reference sequence). Trimming removed 5 bases at V and 3 bases at J, with 10 bases between. The CDR3 is 13 amino acids. CDR3 loop: CASSLGTDYGYTF. The CDR3 nucleotides are TGTGCCAGCAGCCTCGGGACGGACTATGGCTACACCTTC.

The chain combines TRBV5-1 with TRBJ2-2; 9 positions agree with TRBD2. This CDR3 comprises 16 residues. From germline, CDR1 is SGHRS and CDR2 YFSETQ. The V gene end was trimmed by 0 bases and the J gene end by 6 bases; junction bases not matched to a gene: 6. The CDR3: CASSLVPAGGAGELFF. The CDR3, as DNA: TGCGCCAGCAGCTTGGTCCCGGCGGGGGGGGCCGGGGAGCTGTTTTTT.

The genes are TRBV5-6 and TRBJ2-1; TRBD1 is a possible D gene (6 bases). Germline V gives CDR1 SGHDT, CDR2 YYEEEE. Trimming shortened V by 4 bases and J by 6 bases, and 14 bases separated the two germline ends. The CDR3 is 14 amino acids. CDR3 loop: CASSLVVTGNEQFF. CDR3 nucleotide sequence: TGTGCCAGCAGCCTCGTTGTGACAGGCAATGAGCAGTTCTTC.

This clone was recorded only once. The V and J genes are TRBV30 and TRBJ1-2; D is ambiguous. This CDR3 is built from 11 residues. Between the trimmed V and J ends, which lost 4 bases and 4 bases, there was a span of 7 bases. CDR1 and CDR2 (germline): GTSNPN, SVGIG (reference sequence). CDR3 nucleotide sequence: TGTGCCTGGAAAACCTCCTATGGCTACACCTTC. Encoded protein: CAWKTSYGYTF.

By frequency in the sample, this clone is medium-sized. The chain has TRBV5-5 and TRBJ2-3; 7 bases are shared with TRBD2. This CDR3 is built from 17 residues. Germline trimming cut 4 bases from V and 1 base from J; bases unmatched to any gene: 12. From germline, CDR1 is SGHKS and CDR2 YYEKEE (reference sequence). CDR3 coding DNA: TGTGCCAGCAGCCAACCTCTAGGGGCGGGGGGCACAGATACGCAGTATTTT. It specifies CASSQPLGAGGTDTQYF.

The V call is TRBV7-3, the J call TRBJ2-2, with D tentatively TRBD2 (5 bases). CDR3 length: 15 amino acids. CDR1 SGHTA and CDR2 FQGTGA come from the germline V gene. V lost 5 bases, J lost 1 base, and 11 bases lay in between. The CDR3 here is CASSKSAGNTGELFF. Written as DNA, the CDR3 is TGTGCCAGCAGCAAGAGCGCGGGGAACACCGGGGAGCTGTTTTTT.

This clone was recorded a few times. The chain recombines TRBV5-1 with TRBJ1-5, with D possibly being TRBD1 (5 bases). CDR1 is SGHRS and CDR2 is YFSETQ in the germline V gene. The CDR3 totals 14 residues. Trimming took 0 bases from V and 2 from J, leaving 6 bases between them. The chain's CDR3 is CASSLGDGNQPQHF. The CDR3 DNA is TGCGCCAGCAGCTTGGGGGACGGCAATCAGCCCCAGCATTTT.

This chain uses TRBV27 with TRBJ2-3; the D gene is possibly TRBD1 (6 bases). The CDR3 extends over 16 amino acids. V lost 2 bases, J lost 0 bases, and 12 bases lay in between. The germline gives CDR1 MNHEY, CDR2 SMNVEV (reference sequence). The CDR3 reads CASSLNTGTSTDTQYF. CDR3 sequence (DNA): TGTGCCAGCAGTTTAAACACCGGGACAAGCACAGATACGCAGTATTTT.

V gene TRBV18 combines with J gene TRBJ2-2, with D tentatively TRBD2 (5 bases). CDR1 and CDR2 from the germline V gene are KGHSH and LQKENI. This CDR3 has 16 amino acids. The V and J ends lost 1 base and 4 bases respectively, with 13 bases between them. Written as DNA, the CDR3 is TGTGCCAGCTCACCACTCTTCGGGGATGGCACCGGGGAGCTGTTTTTT. Its translation is CASSPLFGDGTGELFF.

The chain uses TRBV27 and TRBJ1-1; D gene uncertain. The germline V and J ends were trimmed by 5 bases and 12 bases, with 19 bases remaining between them. There are 13 residues in the CDR3. The V gene's germline CDR1 is MNHEY and CDR2 SMNVEV (reference sequence). The CDR3 DNA is TGTGCCAGCAGTACCCAGATGCGGGAAGAGACTTTCTTT. Translation: CASSTQMREETFF.

This chain connects TRBV7-2 to TRBJ1-3, with D hard to call. The CDR3 extends over 15 amino acids. Germline CDR1 and CDR2: SGHTA and FQGNSA. Trimming cost V 1 base and J 6 bases, with 13 bases left between them. The CDR3 DNA follows: TGTGCCAGCAGCTTAGGTCTGGCTGCGCTAAACACCATATATTTT. Its protein product is CASSLGLAALNTIYF. The full variable domain, with the rest looked up from reference TRBV7-2 and TRBJ1-3, is GAGVSQSPSNKVTEKGKDVELRCDPISGHTALYWYRQSLGQGLEFLIYFQGNSAPDKSGLPSDRFSAERTGGSVSTLTIQRTQQEDSAVYLCASSLGLAALNTIYFGEGSWLTVV.